These 9 T cell receptor beta chains were all obtained from the same sample, sequenced in a study of CD8 T cells in ankylosing spondylitis. General study results and limits: For ankylosing spondylitis blood, a TCR beta motif of 7 to 9 highly homologous variants appeared characteristic.

One entry per CDR3 protein results from TCRdb running MiXCR on the 5' RACE reads. This table has about 330,000 distinct CDR3 sequences, 6.5% to 10% appearing once. For these TCRs, the target antigens are not known. Material for sequencing was blood, either unsorted or a sorted T cell fraction (not recorded which). All receptors derive from a male donor with ankylosing spondylitis.

The chain joins TRBV7-8 to TRBJ2-1; 9 bases map to TRBD1. After removal of 4 bases from V and 7 bases from J, the junction contained 5 bases not matched to a gene. CDR3 length: 14 amino acids. Germline assignment: CDR1 SGHVS and CDR2 FQNEAQ. The CDR3 here is CASSYSTGGNEQFF. The CDR3 coding sequence is TGTGCCAGCAGCTACTCGACAGGGGGGAATGAGCAGTTCTTC. The variable domain in full, completed from reference TRBV7-8 and TRBJ2-1, reads GAGVSQSPRYKVAKRGQDVALRCDPISGHVSLFWYQQALGQGPEFLTYFQNEAQLDKSGLPSDRFFAERPEGSVSTLKIQRTQQEDSAVYLCASSYSTGGNEQFFGPGTRLTVL.

This clonotype was found many times. The CDR3 coding sequence is TGTGCCAGCAGCTTACGGACGGAGCTCACAGATACGCAGTATTTT. Its translation is CASSLRTELTDTQYF. The chain has TRBV25-1 and TRBJ2-3; no reliable D call. The V gene lost 6 bases and the J gene lost 2 bases, with 15 bases spanning the gap. The CDR3 length is 15 residues. The germline V gene encodes CDR1 MGHDK and CDR2 SYGVNS.

Only a few counts were recorded for this clonotype. The chain links TRBV6-2 or TRBV6-3 to TRBJ2-7; 9 bases line up with TRBD2. Unmatched junction bases numbered 4, after V lost 2 bases and J lost 5 bases. Germline V gene lookup returns CDR1 MNHEY and CDR2 SVGEGT. The CDR3 covers 14 residues. The DNA for the CDR3 is TGTGCCAGCAGTTACAGCGGGAGGTCCAACGAGCAGTACTTC. This translates into CASSYSGRSNEQYF.

This clonotype was observed many times. The chain uses TRBV29-1 and TRBJ1-1, with a weak D call TRBD1 (5 bases). Germline CDR1 reads SQVTM; CDR2 reads ANQGSEA. The V gene lost 3 bases and the J gene lost 1 base, with 9 bases spanning the gap. This CDR3 contains 13 residues. For the CDR3, the DNA is TGCAGCGTTGATAGGGGAGCGAACACTGAAGCTTTCTTT. Translated, it gives CSVDRGANTEAFF. Supplemented by reference TRBV29-1 and TRBJ1-1, the full variable domain reads SAVISQKPSRDICQRGTSLTIQCQVDSQVTMMFWYRQQPGQSLTLIATANQGSEATYESGFVIDKFPISRPNLTFSTLTVSNMSPEDSSIYLCSVDRGANTEAFFGQGTRLTVV.

This rearrangement joins TRBV16 to TRBJ1-6; D perhaps matches TRBD1 (6 bases). V lost 5 bases, J lost 5 bases, and 10 bases lay in between. This CDR3 is 14 amino acids long. In germline, CDR1 is KGHSY, CDR2 FQNENV. The CDR3 coding sequence is TGTGCCAGCAGCGTGAACAGGGATAATTCACCCCTCCACTTT. This translates into CASSVNRDNSPLHF.

Many counts were recorded for this clonotype. The chain carries TRBV3-1 and TRBJ2-1, with 7 bases lining up with TRBD2. V shed 4 bases, J shed 1 base, and the junction held 19 bases outside the gene matches. Germline assignment: CDR1 LGHDT and CDR2 YNNKEL (reference sequence). This CDR3 region has 20 residues. This CDR3 is CASSRHSRASGAGSYNEQFF. The CDR3 DNA reads TGTGCCAGCAGCCGCCATTCTCGGGCTAGCGGAGCCGGTTCCTACAATGAGCAGTTCTTC.

In its sample, this clonotype was seen a few times. The chain has TRBV7-9 and TRBJ1-4, with a tentative D call TRBD1 (6 bases). CDR3 length equals 17 residues. Trimming took 0 bases from V and 0 from J, leaving 11 bases between them. Germline V lookup: CDR1 SEHNR, CDR2 FQNEAQ (reference sequence). The CDR3 loop reads CASSLAPDSPTNEKLFF. CDR3 sequence (DNA): TGTGCCAGCAGCTTAGCCCCGGACAGCCCAACTAATGAAAAACTGTTTTTT.

In this sample, this clonotype turned up many times. V and J are TRBV5-4 and TRBJ1-1; D remains ambiguous. Germline assignment: CDR1 SGHNT and CDR2 YYREEE (reference sequence). V was trimmed by 6 bases and J by 5 bases, leaving 14 bases between them. This CDR3 contains 13 residues. CDR3 in amino acids: CASTSQGLTEAFF. The CDR3 nucleotides are TGTGCCAGCACTTCCCAAGGGCTGACTGAAGCTTTCTTT.

J is TRBJ2-1 and V is TRBV28; no clear D gene. In germline, CDR1 is MDHEN, CDR2 SYDVKM. V lost 1 base and J 6 bases, leaving 13 bases between the germline ends. The CDR3 totals 15 residues. The CDR3 loop is CASSLLSRPVNEQFF. CDR3 nucleotides: TGTGCCAGCAGTTTATTATCTCGGCCCGTCAATGAGCAGTTCTTC.